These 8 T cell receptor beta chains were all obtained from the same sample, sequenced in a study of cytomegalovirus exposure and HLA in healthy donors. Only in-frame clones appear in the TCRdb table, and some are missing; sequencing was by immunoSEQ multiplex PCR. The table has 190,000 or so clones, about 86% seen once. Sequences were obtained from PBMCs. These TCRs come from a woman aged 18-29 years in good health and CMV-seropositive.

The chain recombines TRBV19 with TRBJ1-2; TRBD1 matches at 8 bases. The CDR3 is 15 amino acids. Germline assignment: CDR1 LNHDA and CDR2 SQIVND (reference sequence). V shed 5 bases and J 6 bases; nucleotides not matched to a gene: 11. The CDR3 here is CASSFVGQGVHGYTF. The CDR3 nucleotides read TGTGCCAGTAGTTTCGTCGGACAGGGAGTACATGGCTACACCTTC.

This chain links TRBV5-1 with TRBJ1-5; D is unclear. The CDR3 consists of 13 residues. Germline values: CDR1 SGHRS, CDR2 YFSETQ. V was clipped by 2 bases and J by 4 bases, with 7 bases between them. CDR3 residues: CASSLKPNQPQHF. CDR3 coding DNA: TGCGCCAGCAGCTTAAAGCCGAATCAGCCCCAGCATTTT. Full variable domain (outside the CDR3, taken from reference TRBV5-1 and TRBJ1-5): KAGVTQTPRYLIKTRGQQVTLSCSPISGHRSVSWYQQTPGQGLQFLFEYFSETQRNKGNFPGRFSGRQFSNSRSEMNVSTLELGDSALYLCASSLKPNQPQHFGDGTRLSIL.

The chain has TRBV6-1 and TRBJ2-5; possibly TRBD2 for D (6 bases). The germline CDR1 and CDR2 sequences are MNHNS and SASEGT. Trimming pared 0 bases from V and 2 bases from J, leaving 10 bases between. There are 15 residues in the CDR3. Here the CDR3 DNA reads TGTGCCAGCAGTGAAGCGCAGGGAGGACAAGAGACCCAGTACTTC. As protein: CASSEAQGGQETQYF.

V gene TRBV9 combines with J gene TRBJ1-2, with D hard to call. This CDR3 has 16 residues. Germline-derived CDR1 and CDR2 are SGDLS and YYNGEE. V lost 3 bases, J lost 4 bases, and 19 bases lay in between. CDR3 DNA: TGTGCCAGCAGCGGGGATTTGAGGGCCGGAGGCTATGGCTACACCTTC. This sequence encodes CASSGDLRAGGYGYTF.

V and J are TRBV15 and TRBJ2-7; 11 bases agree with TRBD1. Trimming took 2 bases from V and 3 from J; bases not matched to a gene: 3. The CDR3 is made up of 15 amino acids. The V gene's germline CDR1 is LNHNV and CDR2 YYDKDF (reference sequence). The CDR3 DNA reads TGTGCCACCAGCAGAAGGACAGGGGGCCGCTACGAGCAGTACTTC. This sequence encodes CATSRRTGGRYEQYF.

The CDR3 loop is CASSPDRTYSGNTIYF. The CDR3 DNA sequence: TGTGCCAGCAGCCCTGACAGGACCTACTCTGGAAACACCATATATTTT. V usage is TRBV11-2 and J usage is TRBJ1-3; D perhaps matches TRBD1 (6 bases). Trimming pared 5 bases from V and 0 bases from J, leaving 14 bases between. CDR1 SGHAT and CDR2 FQNNGV come from the germline V gene. The length of the CDR3 is 16 residues.

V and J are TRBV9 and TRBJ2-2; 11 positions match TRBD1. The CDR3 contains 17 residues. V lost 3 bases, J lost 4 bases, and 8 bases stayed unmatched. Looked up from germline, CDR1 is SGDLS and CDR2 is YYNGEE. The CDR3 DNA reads TGTGCCAGCAGCGCAAGCGGAGGGACAGGGGGCACCGGGGAGCTGTTTTTT. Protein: CASSASGGTGGTGELFF.

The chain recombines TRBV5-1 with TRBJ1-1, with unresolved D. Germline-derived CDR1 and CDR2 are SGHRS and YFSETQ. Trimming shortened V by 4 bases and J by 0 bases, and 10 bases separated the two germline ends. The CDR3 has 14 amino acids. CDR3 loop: CASSLSRLNTEAFF. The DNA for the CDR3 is TGCGCCAGCAGCCTGTCCCGGTTGAACACTGAAGCTTTCTTT.